This T cell receptor (beta chain) was obtained from a study of blood T cell repertoires in COVID-19. Study in general: In each case, the material was cDNA or gDNA derived from T cells, B-cell-depleted T cells, or PBMCs.

CDR1 is SGHVS and CDR2 is FQNEAQ in the germline V gene. This CDR3 comprises 15 residues. The ends were cut back, 5 bases at V and 7 bases at J, with 18 bases in the middle. Authors' processing steps: Cell counts per sample came from amplifying reference gene primers. Data came from immunoSEQ multiplex PCR; TCRdb stores just in-frame clones and leaves some out. The D gene and trimming were derived from the DNA, and the V and J assignments and clone size from that table. The repertoire holds around 200,000 clones, with approximately 83% as singletons. This TCR came from a man aged 50-59 years with active or convalescent COVID-19. This chain connects TRBV7-8 to TRBJ1-3; D unresolved. The specimen sequenced was peripheral blood. The DNA of the CDR3 is TGTGCCAGCAGCCCACAGAGGGTCTCTAGGAACACCATATATTTT. This codes for CASSPQRVSRNTIYF.